This entry features one T cell receptor (beta chain) sequence. Profiled with immunoSEQ multiplex PCR; TCRdb holds only in-frame clones, not every one. The repertoire holds tens of thousands of clones, with 82% as singletons. This entry comes from a study of blood T cell repertoires in COVID-19. The V gene's germline CDR1 is SGHNT and CDR2 YYREEE (reference sequence). The CDR3 contains 13 residues. The V segment lost 4 bases and the J segment 6 bases; nucleotides outside the gene matches: 2. Material: peripheral blood. The genes are TRBV5-4 and TRBJ2-1, with 9 bases fitting TRBD1. This sequence was found in a human donor in a cohort sampled during active COVID-19. CDR3 nucleotide sequence: TGTGCCAGCAGCCAGGACAGGGGCAATGAGCAGTTCTTC. It codes for CASSQDRGNEQFF.